The entry below gives a single T cell receptor (beta chain) sequence along with its context. Its specificity is not known. This sample is part of a study of radiotherapy plus CTLA-4 blockade in lung cancer. General study points: Blood saw expansion of tumor-derived TCR clones after radiotherapy plus ipilimumab. Per reports, early blood T cell clone dynamics, plus interferon-beta, forecast response most strongly.

This CDR3 contains 12 residues. Trimming removed 5 bases at V and 6 bases at J, with 10 bases between. Germline V gives CDR1 MDHEN, CDR2 SYDVKM. Focal radiation was given together with CTLA-4 blockade (ipilimumab) to patients with chemo-refractory metastatic non-small-cell lung cancer. The table came from immunoSEQ multiplex PCR; TCRdb's copy has only in-frame clones and leaves some out. This table has over 60,000 clones, roughly 84% appearing once. Specimen: peripheral blood, collected from a patient treated with radiotherapy plus ipilimumab. This receptor was obtained from a human donor with non-small cell lung cancer that progressed on radiotherapy plus ipilimumab. This chain uses TRBV28 with TRBJ1-1; no clear D gene. CDR3 residues: CASSRPPPEAFF. The CDR3 DNA reads as TGTGCCAGCAGTCGGCCCCCCCCTGAAGCTTTCTTT.